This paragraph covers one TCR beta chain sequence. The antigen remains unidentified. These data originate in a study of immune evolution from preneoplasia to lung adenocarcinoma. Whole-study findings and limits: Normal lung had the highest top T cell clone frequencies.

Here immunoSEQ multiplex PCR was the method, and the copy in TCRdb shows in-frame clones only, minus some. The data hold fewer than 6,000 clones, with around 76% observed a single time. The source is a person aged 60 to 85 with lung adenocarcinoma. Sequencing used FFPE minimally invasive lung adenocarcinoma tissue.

CDR3 loop: CASSIDRVNEQFF. CDR3 in DNA: TGTGCCAGCAGCATAGACAGGGTCAATGAGCAGTTCTTC. The chain couples TRBV11-1 to TRBJ2-1; 7 bases are shared with TRBD1. CDR1 is SGHAT, CDR2 FQDESV, per germline (reference sequence). Unmatched junction bases numbered 4, after V lost 5 bases and J lost 6 bases. This CDR3 comprises 13 residues.